This entry lists 4 T cell receptor beta chains sequenced from one sample in a study of blood T cell repertoires in COVID-19. Only in-frame clones appear in the TCRdb table, and some are missing; sequencing was by immunoSEQ multiplex PCR. The table shows around 450,000 clones, with about 89% occurring only once. Material for sequencing was peripheral blood. The source of these receptors is a woman between 25 and 40 years old with acute or convalescent COVID-19.

This chain links TRBV7-2 with TRBJ1-6, with 8 bases matching TRBD1. The junction had 4 bases not matched to a gene; V was cut back by 5 bases and J by 10 bases. Looked up from germline, CDR1 is SGHTA and CDR2 is FQGNSA. This CDR3 has 13 residues. The CDR3 is CASSMTGDSPLHF. CDR3 bases: TGTGCCAGCAGCATGACAGGGGACTCACCCCTCCACTTT.

The table lists this clone with a few counts. The rearrangement uses TRBV28 and TRBJ2-7; weak D call: TRBD1 (6 bases). The ends were cut back, 2 bases at V and 4 bases at J, with 12 bases in the middle. CDR1 is MDHEN and CDR2 is SYDVKM in the germline V gene. This CDR3 has 14 amino acids. The CDR3, as DNA: TGTGCCAGCAGTTTAGGGTCAGGGGAGTACGAGCAGTACTTC. This translates into CASSLGSGEYEQYF.

A note on this clone: One junction end disagrees with the germline gene, perhaps due to a read error. V usage is TRBV29-1 and J usage is TRBJ2-7; 10 bases fit TRBD2. The CDR3 runs 15 residues. Germline CDR1 reads SQVTM; CDR2 reads ANQGSEA. This CDR3 reads CSVEDPNGDTSGAVF. In DNA, the CDR3 is TGCAGCGTTGAAGATCCCAACGGAGATACTAGCGGGGCGGTCTTC.

V usage is TRBV16 and J usage is TRBJ2-3; 7 bases fit TRBD1. With V trimmed by 2 bases and J by 5 bases, 7 bases remained unmatched. The length of the CDR3 is 15 residues. Germline lookup yields CDR1 KGHSY and CDR2 FQNENV. DNA for the CDR3: TGTGCCAGCAGCCAAGCCACAGGGGCAGGAGATACGCAGTATTTT. Encoded protein: CASSQATGAGDTQYF.